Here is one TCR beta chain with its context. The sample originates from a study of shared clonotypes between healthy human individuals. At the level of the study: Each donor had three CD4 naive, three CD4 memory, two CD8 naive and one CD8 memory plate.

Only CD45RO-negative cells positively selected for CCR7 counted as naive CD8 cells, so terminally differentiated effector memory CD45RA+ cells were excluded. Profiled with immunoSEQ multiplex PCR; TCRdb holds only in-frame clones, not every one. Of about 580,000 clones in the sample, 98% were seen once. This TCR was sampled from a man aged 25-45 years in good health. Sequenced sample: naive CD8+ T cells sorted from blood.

The CDR3 DNA sequence: TGTGCCAGCAGCTCAGCCGAAATACCGGGACAGGCTAATGAAAAACTGTTTTTT. As protein: CASSSAEIPGQANEKLFF. V and J are TRBV11-1 and TRBJ1-4; the match to TRBD1 covers 8 bases. This CDR3 is built from 18 residues. Per the germline V gene, CDR1 is SGHAT and CDR2 is FQDESV (reference sequence). V shed 4 bases and J 3 bases; nucleotides not matched to a gene: 13.